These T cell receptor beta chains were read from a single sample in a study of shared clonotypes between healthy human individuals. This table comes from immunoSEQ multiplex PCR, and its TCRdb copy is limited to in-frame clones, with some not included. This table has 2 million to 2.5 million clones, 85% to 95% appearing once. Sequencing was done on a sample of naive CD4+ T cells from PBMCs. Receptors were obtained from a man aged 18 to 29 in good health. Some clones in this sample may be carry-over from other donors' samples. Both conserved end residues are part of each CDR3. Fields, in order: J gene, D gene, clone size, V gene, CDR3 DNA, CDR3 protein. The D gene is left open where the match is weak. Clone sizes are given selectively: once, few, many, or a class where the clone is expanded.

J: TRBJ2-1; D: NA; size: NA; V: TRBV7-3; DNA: TGTGCCAGCAGCTTAAACCCAGGCAACAATGAGCAGTTCTTC; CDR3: CASSLNPGNNEQFF
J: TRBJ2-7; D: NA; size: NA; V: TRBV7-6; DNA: TGTGCCAGCAGCTTACGGGAATCCTACGAGCAGTACTTC; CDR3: CASSLRESYEQYF
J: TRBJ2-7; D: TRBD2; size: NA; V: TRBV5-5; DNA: TGTGCCAGCAGCTTAAAGGGACTAGCCGGCTACGAGCAGTACTTC; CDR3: CASSLKGLAGYEQYF
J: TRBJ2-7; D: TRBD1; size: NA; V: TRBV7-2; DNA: TGTGCCAGCAGCCCAGGGACAGGGGGCTTTCGTCCGCAGTACTTC; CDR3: CASSPGTGGFRPQYF
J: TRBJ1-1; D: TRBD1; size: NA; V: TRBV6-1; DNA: TGTGCCAGCAGCCAGGGACAGAGGACTGAAGCTTTCTTT; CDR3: CASSQGQRTEAFF
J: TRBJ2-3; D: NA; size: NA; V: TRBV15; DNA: TGTGCCACCAGCAGAGTCCAACTGGGGCTTGGTGCGGATACGCAGTATTTT; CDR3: CATSRVQLGLGADTQYF
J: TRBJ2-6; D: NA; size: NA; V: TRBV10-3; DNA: TGTGCCATCAGTGGAGGGCCTGGGGCCAACGTCCTGACTTTC; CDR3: CAISGGPGANVLTF
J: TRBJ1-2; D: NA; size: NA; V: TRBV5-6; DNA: TGTGCCAGCAGCTCCACTGGACAGATCGCTGTCTATGGCTACACCTTC; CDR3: CASSSTGQIAVYGYTF
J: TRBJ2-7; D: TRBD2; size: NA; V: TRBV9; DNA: TGTGCCAGCTCCATCGGACTAGCGGACTACGAGCAGTACTTC; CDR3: CASSIGLADYEQYF
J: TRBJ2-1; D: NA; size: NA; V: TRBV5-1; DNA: TGCGCCAGCAGCTTGCGGGACTCTGAGCAGTTCTTC; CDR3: CASSLRDSEQFF
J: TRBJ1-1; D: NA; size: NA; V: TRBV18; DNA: TGTGCCAGCTCACCTATGAGGGGCTTACTGAACACTGAAGCTTTCTTT; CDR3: CASSPMRGLLNTEAFF
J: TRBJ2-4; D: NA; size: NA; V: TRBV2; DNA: TGTGCCAGCAGTGACCCTCAAGGGGCCAAAAACATTCAGTACTTC; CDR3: CASSDPQGAKNIQYF
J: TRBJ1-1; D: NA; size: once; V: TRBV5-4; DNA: TGTGCCAGCAGCCCTCCTCGGACATCTGAAGCTTTCTTT; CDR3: CASSPPRTSEAFF
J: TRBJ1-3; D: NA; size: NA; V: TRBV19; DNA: TGTGCCAGTAGTAGTGGAGGGGCTGGAAACACCATATATTTT; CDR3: CASSSGGAGNTIYF
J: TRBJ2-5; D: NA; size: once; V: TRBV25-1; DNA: TGTGCCAGCAGTGCAGCGGACGGGGCTCGGACCCAGTACTTC; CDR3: CASSAADGARTQYF
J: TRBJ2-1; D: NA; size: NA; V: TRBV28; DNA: TGTGCCAGCAGTTTAAGTTCAGGGAGGGAGCAGTTCTTC; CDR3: CASSLSSGREQFF
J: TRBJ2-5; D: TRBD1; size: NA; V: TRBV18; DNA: TGTGCCAGCTCACTTAGGACAGGGGCGCTGGAGACCCAGTACTTC; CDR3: CASSLRTGALETQYF
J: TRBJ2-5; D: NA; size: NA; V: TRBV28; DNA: TGTGCCAGCACCAGAGGGGAGCAGCGAGAGACCCAGTACTTC; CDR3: CASTRGEQRETQYF
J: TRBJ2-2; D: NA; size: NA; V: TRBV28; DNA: TGTGCCAGCAGCTTTCGACACACCGGGGAGCTGTTTTTT; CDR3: CASSFRHTGELFF
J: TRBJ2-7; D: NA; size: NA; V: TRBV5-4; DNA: TGTGCCAGCAGCTTCCCCGGGACTGGGAAGGCCTACGAGCAGTACTTC; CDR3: CASSFPGTGKAYEQYF
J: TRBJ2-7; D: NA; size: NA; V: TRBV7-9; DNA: TGTGCCAGCAGCTCCTTACAGGGCTCCTACGAGCAGTACTTC; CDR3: CASSSLQGSYEQYF
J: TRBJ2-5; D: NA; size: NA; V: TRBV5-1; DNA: TGCGCCAGCAGCTTAGCGGTCTTCCAAGAGACCCAGTACTTC; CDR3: CASSLAVFQETQYF
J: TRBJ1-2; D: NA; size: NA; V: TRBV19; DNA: TGTGCCAGTAGTATAACAGGGACACTAAACTATGGCTACACCTTC; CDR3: CASSITGTLNYGYTF
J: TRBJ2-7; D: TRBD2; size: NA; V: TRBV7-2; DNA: TGTGCCAGCAGCTTAGGTCCTAGCGGGAAGTACGAGCAGTACTTC; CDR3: CASSLGPSGKYEQYF
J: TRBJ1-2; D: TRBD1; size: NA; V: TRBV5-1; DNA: TGCGCCAGCAGCCAGGGGACAGCAGATGGCTACACCTTC; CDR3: CASSQGTADGYTF
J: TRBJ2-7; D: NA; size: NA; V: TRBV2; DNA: TGTGCCAGCAGTGACGGGGGGCCGCCATACGAGCAGTACTTC; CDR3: CASSDGGPPYEQYF
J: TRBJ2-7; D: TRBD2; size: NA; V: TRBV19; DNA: TGTGCCAGTAGCCCCGGGGGGGGCAGAACGTACGAGCAGTACTTC; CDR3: CASSPGGGRTYEQYF
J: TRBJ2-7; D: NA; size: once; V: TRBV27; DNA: TGTGCCAGCAGTTTATCTGGTGGGAACTACGAGCAGTACTTC; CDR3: CASSLSGGNYEQYF
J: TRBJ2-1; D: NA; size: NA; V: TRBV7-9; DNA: TGTGCCAGCAGTCCCGCCGCCGGTGCGAACAATGAGCAGTTCTTC; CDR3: CASSPAAGANNEQFF
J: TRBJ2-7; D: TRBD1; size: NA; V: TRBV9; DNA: TGTGCCAGCAGCCAGGGGGTGGGGACAGGGGCCCAGGAGCAGTACTTC; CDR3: CASSQGVGTGAQEQYF
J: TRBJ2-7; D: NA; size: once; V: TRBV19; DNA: TGTGCCAGTAGTATTTCACGTCTAGGGACCTACGAGCAGTACTTC; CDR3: CASSISRLGTYEQYF
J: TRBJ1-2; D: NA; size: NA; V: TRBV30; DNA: TGTGCCTGGAGTCCTTACCGGGGGCTTGATGGCTACACCTTC; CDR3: CAWSPYRGLDGYTF
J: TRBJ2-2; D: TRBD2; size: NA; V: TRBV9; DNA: TGTGCCAGCAGCCGTAGGACGGACGGGGGGTTTGTTTTT; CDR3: CASSRRTDGGFVF
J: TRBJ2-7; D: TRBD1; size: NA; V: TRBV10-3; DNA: TGTGCCATCAGTGAAGGGGGGACAGGGGGAGACGAGCAGTACTTC; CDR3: CAISEGGTGGDEQYF
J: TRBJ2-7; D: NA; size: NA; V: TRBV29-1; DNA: TGCAGCGCCCGAATTGGGACCAGGGGCTACGAGCAGTACTTC; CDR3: CSARIGTRGYEQYF
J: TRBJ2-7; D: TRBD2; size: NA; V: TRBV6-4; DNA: TGTGCCAGCAGTGAAGGGACTAGCGGCTACGAGCAGTACTTC; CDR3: CASSEGTSGYEQYF
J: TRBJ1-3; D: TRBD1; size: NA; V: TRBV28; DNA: TGTGCCAGCAGTTTTGTTCAAACAGGGGCTGGAAACACCATATATTTT; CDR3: CASSFVQTGAGNTIYF
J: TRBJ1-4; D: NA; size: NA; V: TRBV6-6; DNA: TGTGCCAGCAGTTATATGTTTGAAAAACTGTTTTTT; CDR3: CASSYMFEKLFF
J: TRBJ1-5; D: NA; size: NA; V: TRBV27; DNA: TGTGCCAGCAGTCCTTCAGCAGGAAATCAGCCCCAGCATTTT; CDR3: CASSPSAGNQPQHF
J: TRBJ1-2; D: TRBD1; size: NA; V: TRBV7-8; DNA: TGTGCCAGCAGCCCCGAACGGACAGGGGCCTACTATGGCTACACCTTC; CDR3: CASSPERTGAYYGYTF
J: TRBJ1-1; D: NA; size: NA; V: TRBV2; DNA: TGTGCCACCCGACGGTCTCTGAACACTGAAGCTTTCTTT; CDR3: CATRRSLNTEAFF
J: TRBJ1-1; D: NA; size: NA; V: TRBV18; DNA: TGTGCCAGCTCACTCATCCGGCAGATGGAAGCTTTCTTT; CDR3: CASSLIRQMEAFF
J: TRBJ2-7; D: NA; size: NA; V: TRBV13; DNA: TGTGCCAGCAGCCTATTTAACAGGGTCGAGCAGTACTTC; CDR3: CASSLFNRVEQYF
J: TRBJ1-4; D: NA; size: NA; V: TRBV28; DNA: TGTGCCAGCAGTTTAAGTTACGGGACTAATGAAAAACTGTTTTTT; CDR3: CASSLSYGTNEKLFF
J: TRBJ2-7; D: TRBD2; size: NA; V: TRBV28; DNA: TGTGCCAGCAGACCGGACCCGGGACTAGCAGTCTACGAGCAGTACTTC; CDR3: CASRPDPGLAVYEQYF
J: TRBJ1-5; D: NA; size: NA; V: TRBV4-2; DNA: TGTGCCAGCAGCCCTCGGACAAATAGCAATCAGCCCCAGCATTTT; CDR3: CASSPRTNSNQPQHF
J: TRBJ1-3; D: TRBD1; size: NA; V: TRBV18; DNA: TGTGCCAGCTCACCTACAGGGGGCCACACCATATATTTT; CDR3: CASSPTGGHTIYF
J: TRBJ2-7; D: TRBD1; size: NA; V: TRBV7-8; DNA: TGTGCCAGCAGGCAGGGACAGGGTCCCTACGAGCAGTACTTC; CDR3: CASRQGQGPYEQYF
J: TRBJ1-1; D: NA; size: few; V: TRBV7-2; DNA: TGTGCCAGCAGCTCCCAGGTTGACACTGAAGCTTTCTTT; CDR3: CASSSQVDTEAFF
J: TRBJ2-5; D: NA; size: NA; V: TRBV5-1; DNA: TGCGCCAGCAGCTTCATGTGGACCCAGTACTTC; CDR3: CASSFMWTQYF
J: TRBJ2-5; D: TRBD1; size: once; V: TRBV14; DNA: TGTGCCAGCAGACGACAGGGTGCGGAGACCCAGTACTTC; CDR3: CASRRQGAETQYF
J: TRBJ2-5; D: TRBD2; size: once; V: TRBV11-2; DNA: TGTGCCAGCAGCTTAACTCGGGCGGGAGCCCAAGAGACCCAGTACTTC; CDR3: CASSLTRAGAQETQYF
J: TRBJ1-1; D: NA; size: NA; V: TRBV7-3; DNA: TGTGCCAGCAGCCCAGGGAGGGGAAATACTGAAGCTTTCTTT; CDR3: CASSPGRGNTEAFF
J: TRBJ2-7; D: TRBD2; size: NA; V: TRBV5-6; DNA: TGTGCCAGCAGCCGGAGGGTGTCTAGCGGGGAAACCAACTTC; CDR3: CASSRRVSSGETNF
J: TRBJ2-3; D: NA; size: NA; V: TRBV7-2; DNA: TGTGCCAGCAGCAACTCACAGGGCGGATACACAGATACGCAGTATTTT; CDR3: CASSNSQGGYTDTQYF
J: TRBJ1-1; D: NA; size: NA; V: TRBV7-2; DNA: TGTGCCAGCAGCGACCGGGCAGGCACTGAAGCTTTCTTT; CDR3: CASSDRAGTEAFF
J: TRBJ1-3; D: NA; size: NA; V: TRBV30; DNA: TGTGCCTGGAGTGAAGGGGCCGTGCGGGGAAACACCATATATTTT; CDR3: CAWSEGAVRGNTIYF
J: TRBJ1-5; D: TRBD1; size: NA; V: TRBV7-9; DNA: TGTGCCAGCAGCTCCAGGGGGGATCAGCCCCAGCATTTT; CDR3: CASSSRGDQPQHF
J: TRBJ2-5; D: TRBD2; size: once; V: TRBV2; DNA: TGTGCCGGGGGCGGGAGGAGGGAGACCCAGTACTTC; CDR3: CAGGGRRETQYF
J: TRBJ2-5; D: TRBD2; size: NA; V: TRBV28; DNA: TGTGCCAGCAGTGCGCGGGGGGGAGGATTGGAGACCCAGTACTTC; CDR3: CASSARGGGLETQYF